The following is a T cell receptor (beta chain) sequence with its context. The method was immunoSEQ multiplex PCR; TCRdb's version includes in-frame clones alone and lacks a portion of them. Here the sample spans 65,000 to 70,000 clones, roughly nine tenths being singletons. The sample is drawn from a study of cytomegalovirus exposure and HLA in healthy donors. The CDR3 sequence is 15 residues long. CDR1 and CDR2 (germline): SGHNT, YYREEE (reference sequence). Trimming removed 6 bases from V and 1 base from J, with 15 bases in between. Sample: PBMCs. The chain has TRBV5-4 and TRBJ2-3; TRBD1 is a possible D gene (6 bases). The receptor was derived from a young man in good health and CMV-seronegative. As DNA, the CDR3 is TGTGCCAGCACCAAGGGGGTTTTTGGCACAGATACGCAGTATTTT. It is translated as CASTKGVFGTDTQYF.